This T cell receptor (beta chain) was identified in a study of T cells in Graves' hyperthyroidism and ophthalmopathy. General study findings and limits: Expanded thyroid clonotypes (above 0.001) were mostly also found in blood. Ophthalmopathy and stable hyperthyroidism were told apart by a 13 V-J model.

RNA transcripts yielded amplified TCR beta CDR3 regions. The TCR CDR3 was amplified in a first-round RT-PCR using the HTBI primer set. One entry per CDR3 protein, called by TCRdb with MiXCR from the multiplex PCR reads. The top ten clones hold more than 5% of a sample with 550,000 to 650,000 distinct CDR3 sequences, approximately 13% of them seen once. The table lists this clonotype with many counts. Its antigen is still unknown. The V and J ends lost 7 bases and 5 bases, in that order; junction bases with no gene match: 6. CDR1 is KGHDR, CDR2 SFDVKD, per germline. The CDR3 totals 14 residues. Diagnosing involved the use of clinical symptoms, serum thyroxine and TRAb, thyroid ultrasound and orbital computed tomography.

This receptor was taken from a woman under 40 with Graves' hyperthyroidism that later progressed to Graves' ophthalmopathy. The sequencing sample was made of blood. V and J are TRBV24-1 and TRBJ2-5, with TRBD2 identical over 10 bases. The CDR3 loop reads CATREAGGDETQYF. CDR3 bases: TGTGCCACCAGAGAAGCGGGAGGGGATGAGACCCAGTACTTC.